This passage covers 25 T cell receptor beta chains from one sample sequenced in a study of cytomegalovirus exposure and HLA in healthy donors. In the PCR, 60 Vbeta and 13 Jbeta primers were used. Repertoires were generated with immunoSEQ multiplex PCR, while TCRdb's copy carries only in-frame clones and drops some. The table has about 110,000 clones, under 85% seen once. The sequenced material came from PBMCs. These receptors came from a young man in good health and CMV-seropositive.

The chain joins TRBV19 to TRBJ2-5; TRBD1 matches at 7 bases. This CDR3 has 15 amino acids. Germline CDR1 reads LNHDA; CDR2 reads SQIVND (reference sequence). V shed 1 base, J shed 1 base, and the junction held 3 bases outside the gene matches. In DNA, the CDR3 is TGTGCCAGTAGTATAGGGGGACAGCTCCAAGAGACCCAGTACTTC. Its protein is CASSIGGQLQETQYF.

The rearrangement uses TRBV27 and TRBJ2-1, with D possibly being TRBD2 (5 bases). The germline V gene encodes CDR1 MNHEY and CDR2 SMNVEV (reference sequence). Trimming took 3 bases from V and 0 from J, leaving 12 bases between them. This CDR3 has 16 residues. CDR3 DNA: TGTGCCAGCAGTTTTCCTCGTGGGAGCTCCTACAATGAGCAGTTCTTC. This translates into CASSFPRGSSYNEQFF.

The chain couples TRBV7-2 to TRBJ1-6, with D possibly matching TRBD1 (5 bases). Germline loops: CDR1 SGHTA, CDR2 FQGNSA. Deletions cut 0 bases from V and 13 bases from J, with 13 bases between. This CDR3 is built from 14 residues. CDR3 sequence reads: CASSLAPPGGPLHF. The CDR3 region has the DNA TGTGCCAGCAGCTTAGCCCCCCCGGGGGGGCCCCTCCACTTT.

The chain's CDR3 is CASSLGGTGINEQFF. CDR3 bases: TGTGCCAGCAGCTTAGGGGGGACAGGCATCAATGAGCAGTTCTTC. This chain links TRBV7-6 with TRBJ2-1, with 8 bases identical to TRBD1. The CDR3 spans 15 residues. CDR1 and CDR2 from the germline V gene are SGHVS and FNYEAQ. With V trimmed by 1 base and J by 6 bases, 5 bases remained unmatched.

The chain employs TRBV6-1 and TRBJ2-1, with TRBD1 identical over 7 bases. The CDR3 is 15 residues long. Looked up from germline, CDR1 is MNHNS and CDR2 is SASEGT. With V trimmed by 6 bases and J by 2 bases, 7 bases remained unmatched. The CDR3 DNA reads as TGTGCCAGCAGGACCCGACAGGGCACCTACAATGAGCAGTTCTTC. This gives the protein CASRTRQGTYNEQFF.

J is TRBJ2-1 and V is TRBV7-3, with TRBD2 matching 8 bases. Germline trimming cut 5 bases from V and 4 bases from J; bases unmatched to any gene: 10. This CDR3 contains 16 residues. Germline V gene lookup returns CDR1 SGHTA and CDR2 FQGTGA. CDR3 in amino acids: CASSPQPGGNYNEQFF. Here the CDR3 DNA reads TGTGCCAGCAGCCCACAACCGGGGGGGAATTACAATGAGCAGTTCTTC.

The genes are TRBV4-1 and TRBJ2-1; no clear D. The germline V and J ends were trimmed by 0 bases and 3 bases, with 6 bases remaining between them. The CDR3 totals 14 residues. Germline V CDR1 and CDR2: MGHRA, YSYEKL. As DNA, the CDR3 is TGCGCCAGCAGCCAAGAGGTCGGCTACAATGAGCAGTTCTTC. It yields the protein CASSQEVGYNEQFF.

The chain uses TRBV7-4 and TRBJ1-3; 10 bases are shared with TRBD1. Germline V lookup: CDR1 SGHVT, CDR2 SQSDAQ. V shed 5 bases, J shed 2 bases, and the junction held 9 bases outside the gene matches. The CDR3 spans 17 residues. In DNA form, the CDR3 reads TGTGCCAGCAGCGAGCCCGGGACAGGGGACGCTGGAAACACCATATATTTT. It translates to CASSEPGTGDAGNTIYF.

The chain uses TRBV19 and TRBJ2-2; a possible D gene is TRBD1 (6 bases). Looked up from germline, CDR1 is LNHDA and CDR2 is SQIVND (reference sequence). This CDR3 spans 15 amino acids. Trimming pared 5 bases from V and 5 bases from J, leaving 15 bases between. The CDR3 loop reads CASSYTGLKTGELFF. The DNA of the CDR3 is TGTGCCAGTAGTTATACAGGGTTGAAAACCGGGGAGCTGTTTTTT.

CDR3 sequence (DNA): TGCGCCAGCAGCTTGGATTCGGGGAATCCGGGCTCTGGCTACACCTTC. It yields the protein CASSLDSGNPGSGYTF. V usage is TRBV5-1 and J usage is TRBJ1-2; D call uncertain. Germline CDR1 and CDR2: SGHRS and YFSETQ. The CDR3 runs to 16 residues. V was shortened by 0 bases and J by 7 bases, with 19 bases between the two germline ends.

The CDR3 region is CASSLPGQGAYNEQFF. CDR3 nucleotides: TGTGCCAGCAGTTTACCGGGACAGGGGGCCTACAATGAGCAGTTCTTC. The chain joins TRBV28 to TRBJ2-1; 11 positions agree with TRBD1. The germline gives CDR1 MDHEN, CDR2 SYDVKM. After removal of 2 bases from V and 2 bases from J, the junction contained 2 bases not matched to a gene. CDR3 length equals 16 residues.

CDR3 sequence reads: CASRRGPGGNTEAFF. For the CDR3, the DNA is TGTGCCAGCAGGAGAGGACCAGGGGGGAACACTGAAGCTTTCTTT. The V gene is TRBV9, the J gene TRBJ1-1, with TRBD1 matching over 7 bases. Looked up from germline, CDR1 is SGDLS and CDR2 is YYNGEE. CDR3 length equals 15 residues. The junction had 8 bases not matched to a gene; V was cut back by 5 bases and J by 1 base.

The chain has TRBV13 and TRBJ2-5, with a tentative D call TRBD1 (6 bases). CDR3 size: 14 residues. Germline V CDR1 and CDR2: PRHDT, FYEKMQ (reference sequence). With 2 bases removed from V and 7 bases from J, the gap between germline ends came to 14 bases. The CDR3: CASSLNREMGTQYF. CDR3 in DNA: TGTGCCAGCAGCTTAAACAGGGAAATGGGGACCCAGTACTTC.

This clone has a count of ten or more. The chain combines TRBV4-2 with TRBJ2-7; 9 bases align to TRBD1. Germline V gives CDR1 LGHNA, CDR2 YNFKEQ. The CDR3 is made up of 21 amino acids. The junction had 27 bases not matched to a gene; V was cut back by 0 bases and J by 9 bases. The CDR3 loop is CASSQDQRPYRGRPPRSGQYF. The DNA of the CDR3 is TGTGCCAGCAGCCAAGATCAACGGCCCTACAGGGGGCGGCCACCTCGTTCCGGGCAGTACTTC.

The chain employs TRBV5-6 and TRBJ1-6; 10 bases match TRBD1. The CDR3 spans 16 residues. The V gene end was trimmed by 4 bases and the J gene end by 13 bases; junction bases not matched to a gene: 14. Germline CDR1 SGHDT, CDR2 YYEEEE. CDR3 coding DNA: TGTGCCAGCAGCCAAGGTCCTGGACAGGGGGGAGGTCCCCTCCACTTT. It yields the protein CASSQGPGQGGGPLHF.

This sequence joins TRBV7-9 and TRBJ1-1; 7 bases map to TRBD1. Germline values: CDR1 SEHNR, CDR2 FQNEAQ (reference sequence). This CDR3 region has 14 residues. After removal of 4 bases from V and 3 bases from J, the junction contained 5 bases not matched to a gene. Here the CDR3 DNA reads TGTGCCAGCAGCTCCACAGGGGCCCACACTGAAGCTTTCTTT. It encodes CASSSTGAHTEAFF.

The CDR3 DNA reads TGTGCCAGCAGCTCCCCCGGTCAACCCTACGAGCAGTACTTC. This sequence encodes CASSSPGQPYEQYF. The V call is TRBV7-9, the J call TRBJ2-7; unclear D gene. V lost 4 bases to trimming and J lost 2 bases, with 12 bases between them. CDR1 and CDR2 from the germline V gene are SEHNR and FQNEAQ (reference sequence). This CDR3 region has 14 residues. The variable domain in full, with the rest retrieved from reference TRBV7-9 and TRBJ2-7, is DTGVSQNPRHKITKRGQNVTFRCDPISEHNRLYWYRQTLGQGPEFLTYFQNEAQLEKSRLLSDRFSAERPKGSFSTLEIQRTEQGDSAMYLCASSSPGQPYEQYFGPGTRLTVT.

This sequence joins TRBV6-6 and TRBJ2-1; 13 bases are shared with TRBD2. The V and J ends lost 6 bases and 10 bases, in that order; junction bases with no gene match: 9. Per the germline V gene, CDR1 is MNHNY and CDR2 is SVGAGI (reference sequence). This CDR3 is built from 15 residues. The CDR3 is CASRLGLAGVREQFF. The CDR3 DNA reads as TGTGCCAGCAGGTTAGGACTAGCGGGGGTACGAGAGCAGTTCTTC.

The chain employs TRBV5-1 and TRBJ1-2; maybe TRBD1 (6 bases). Germline-derived CDR1 and CDR2 are SGHRS and YFSETQ. CDR3 length: 16 residues. V lost 4 bases, J lost 2 bases, and 18 bases lay in between. CDR3 bases: TGCGCCAGCAGCCAAGGACAGCCGAATTTCAACTATGGCTACACCTTC. Translation gives CASSQGQPNFNYGYTF.

The rearrangement joins TRBV15 to TRBJ2-7; D is uncertain. The CDR3 totals 13 residues. CDR1 and CDR2 (germline): LNHNV, YYDKDF (reference sequence). Deletions cut 2 bases from V and 1 base from J, with 6 bases between. CDR3: CATSRQVSYEQYF. In nucleotides, the CDR3 is TGTGCCACCAGCAGACAGGTATCCTACGAGCAGTACTTC.

This clone was found a few times. V and J are TRBV27 and TRBJ2-7; 10 bases match TRBD1. This CDR3 has 15 residues. The germline CDR1 and CDR2 sequences are MNHEY and SMNVEV (reference sequence). With 3 bases clipped from V and 2 bases from J, the junction kept 4 bases outside the gene matches. CDR3 bases: TGTGCCAGCAGTTTTTGGGGACAGGGGCCCTACGAGCAGTACTTC. It codes for CASSFWGQGPYEQYF.

About this clone: The germline gene is not matched at one end of the junction; a read error may be the cause. CDR3: CASRPQGASGNTIHF. The CDR3 coding sequence is TGCGCCAGCAGGCCCCAGGGGGCTTCTGGAAACACCATACATTTT. The genes are TRBV5-1 and TRBJ1-3; 8 bases line up with TRBD1. The CDR3 covers 15 residues. The V gene's germline CDR1 is SGHRS and CDR2 YFSETQ.

This clone has only a few counts. The chain employs TRBV10-3 and TRBJ2-2; 10 bases are shared with TRBD1. The CDR3 length is 15 residues. Germline values: CDR1 ENHRY, CDR2 SYGVKD. The V gene end was trimmed by 10 bases and the J gene end by 6 bases; junction bases not matched to a gene: 11. CDR3 nucleotides: TGTGCCACCTCACCCGGGACAGGGGAATCCGGGGAGCTGTTTTTT. This translates into CATSPGTGESGELFF.

The rearrangement joins TRBV11-2 to TRBJ1-4; D remains unclear. V was clipped by 11 bases and J by 7 bases, with 11 bases between them. Germline CDR1 and CDR2: SGHAT and FQNNGV. The CDR3 covers 11 residues. The CDR3 loop reads CASGVGEKLFF. CDR3 DNA sequence: TGTGCCTCCGGGGTGGGTGAAAAACTGTTTTTT.

DNA for the CDR3: TGCGCCAGCAGTCATTCTTGGACCGGGGACAGGGTCCTCCTCGATTCAGCGCAGTACTTC. Encoded protein: CASSHSWTGDRVLLDSAQYF. The gene calls are TRBV23-1 and TRBJ2-7; 9 positions agree with TRBD1. TRBV23-1 is annotated as an ORF whose role is uncertain. The V gene end was trimmed by 3 bases and the J gene end by 9 bases; junction bases not matched to a gene: 27. The CDR3 sequence is 20 residues long.